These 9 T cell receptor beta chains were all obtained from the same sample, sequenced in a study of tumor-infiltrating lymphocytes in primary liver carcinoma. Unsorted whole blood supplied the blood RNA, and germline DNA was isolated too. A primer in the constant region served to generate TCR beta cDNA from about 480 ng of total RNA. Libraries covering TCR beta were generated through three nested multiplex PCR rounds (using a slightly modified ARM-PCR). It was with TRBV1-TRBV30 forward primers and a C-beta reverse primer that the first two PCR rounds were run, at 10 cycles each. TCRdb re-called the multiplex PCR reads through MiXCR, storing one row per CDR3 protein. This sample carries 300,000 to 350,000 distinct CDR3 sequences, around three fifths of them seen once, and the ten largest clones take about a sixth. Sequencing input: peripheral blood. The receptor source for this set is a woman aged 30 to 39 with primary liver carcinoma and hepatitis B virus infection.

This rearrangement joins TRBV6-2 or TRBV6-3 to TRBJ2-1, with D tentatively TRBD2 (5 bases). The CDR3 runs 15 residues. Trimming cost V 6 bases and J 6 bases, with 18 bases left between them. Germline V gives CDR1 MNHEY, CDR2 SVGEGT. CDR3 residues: CASSSSRAAPNEQFF. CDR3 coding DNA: TGTGCCAGCAGCAGCTCCCGAGCGGCTCCCAATGAGCAGTTCTTC.

The CDR3 region is CASTLIQGAGNQPQHF. Here the CDR3 DNA reads TGTGCCAGCACCCTCATACAGGGGGCAGGAAATCAGCCCCAGCATTTT. The chain uses TRBV12-3 or TRBV12-4 and TRBJ1-5; 9 bases match TRBD1. The J segment lost 4 bases and the V segment lost 7 bases, leaving 11 bases of the junction unmatched. The CDR3 runs to 16 residues.

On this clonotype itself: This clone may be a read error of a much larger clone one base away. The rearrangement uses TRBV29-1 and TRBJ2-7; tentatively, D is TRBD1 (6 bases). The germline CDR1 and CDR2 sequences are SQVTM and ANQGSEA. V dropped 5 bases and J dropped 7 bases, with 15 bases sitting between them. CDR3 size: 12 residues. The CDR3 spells CSVSPQGQEQYF. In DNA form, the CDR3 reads TGCAGCGTTTCCCCCCAGGGGCAAGAGCAGTACTTC.

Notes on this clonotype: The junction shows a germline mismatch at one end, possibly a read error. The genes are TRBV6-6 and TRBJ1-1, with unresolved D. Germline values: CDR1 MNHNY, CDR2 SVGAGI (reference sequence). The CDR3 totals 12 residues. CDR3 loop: CVSSLDQTEAFF. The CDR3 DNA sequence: TGTGTCAGCAGCCTCGATCAGACTGAAGCTTTCTTT.

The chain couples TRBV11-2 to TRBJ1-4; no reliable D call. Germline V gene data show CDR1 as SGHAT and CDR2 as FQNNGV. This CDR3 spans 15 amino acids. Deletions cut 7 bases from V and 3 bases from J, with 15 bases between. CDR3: CASTTGRRANEKLFF. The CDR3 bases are TGTGCCAGCACCACTGGACGAAGGGCTAATGAAAAACTGTTTTTT.

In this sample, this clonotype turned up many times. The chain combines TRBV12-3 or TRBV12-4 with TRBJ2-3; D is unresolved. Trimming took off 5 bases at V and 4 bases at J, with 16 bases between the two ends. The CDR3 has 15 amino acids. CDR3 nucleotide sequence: TGTGCCAGCAGTACTCGGAACAATCGGGCAGATACGCAGTATTTT. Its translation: CASSTRNNRADTQYF.

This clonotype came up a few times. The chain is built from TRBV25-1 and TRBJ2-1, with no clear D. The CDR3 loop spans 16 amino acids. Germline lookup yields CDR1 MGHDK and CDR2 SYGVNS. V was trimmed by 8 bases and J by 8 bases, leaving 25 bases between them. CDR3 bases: TGTGCCAGCGTATCTAAACAACCGGTTGACCCAGATGAGCAGTTCTTC. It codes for CASVSKQPVDPDEQFF.

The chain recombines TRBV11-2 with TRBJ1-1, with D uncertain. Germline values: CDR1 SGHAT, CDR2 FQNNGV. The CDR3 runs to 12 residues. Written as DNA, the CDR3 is TGTGTCAGTAGCTTAAACAGAATTGAAGCTTTCTTT. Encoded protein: CVSSLNRIEAFF.

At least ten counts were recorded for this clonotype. CDR3 region: CASSAGTPSDNEQFF. CDR3 bases: TGTGCCAGCAGTGCCGGGACTCCTAGTGACAATGAGCAGTTCTTC. The V call is TRBV12-3 or TRBV12-4, the J call TRBJ2-1; weak D call: TRBD2 (6 bases). The CDR3 runs 15 residues. Trimming took off 5 bases at V and 5 bases at J, with 16 bases between the two ends.